This T cell receptor (beta chain) originates from a study of cytomegalovirus exposure and HLA in healthy donors. Study-wide points: Association of a missense DCLRE1C variant with TCR beta V- and J-gene trimming was reported in a later analysis.

The germline V gene has CDR1 GTSNPN and CDR2 SVGIG (reference sequence). V lost 4 bases to trimming and J lost 8 bases; unmatched junction nucleotides: 12. The CDR3 runs to 15 residues. PCR involved 60 Vbeta and 13 Jbeta primers. Sequencing used immunoSEQ multiplex PCR; TCRdb keeps in-frame clones, though not all of them. In the table there are 150,000 or so clones, around two thirds of which are singletons. On this clone itself: Its matching antigen is unknown.

Nominally healthy donors provided the samples, though records likely missed some immune exposures. The TCR sequence derives from a man under 40 in good health and CMV-seropositive. Sequencing was done on a sample of PBMCs. The rearrangement links TRBV30 to TRBJ2-1, with 9 bases that match TRBD2. The CDR3 DNA reads as TGTGCCTGGACCCGGACTAGCGTCACGGCTGATGAGCAGTTCTTC. Translated, it gives CAWTRTSVTADEQFF. The full variable domain, rest sourced from reference TRBV30 and TRBJ2-1, is SQTIHQWPATLVQPVGSPLSLECTVEGTSNPNLYWYRQAAGRGLQLLFYSVGIGQISSEVPQNLSASRPQDRQFILSSKKLLLSDSGFYLCAWTRTSVTADEQFFGPGTRLTVL.